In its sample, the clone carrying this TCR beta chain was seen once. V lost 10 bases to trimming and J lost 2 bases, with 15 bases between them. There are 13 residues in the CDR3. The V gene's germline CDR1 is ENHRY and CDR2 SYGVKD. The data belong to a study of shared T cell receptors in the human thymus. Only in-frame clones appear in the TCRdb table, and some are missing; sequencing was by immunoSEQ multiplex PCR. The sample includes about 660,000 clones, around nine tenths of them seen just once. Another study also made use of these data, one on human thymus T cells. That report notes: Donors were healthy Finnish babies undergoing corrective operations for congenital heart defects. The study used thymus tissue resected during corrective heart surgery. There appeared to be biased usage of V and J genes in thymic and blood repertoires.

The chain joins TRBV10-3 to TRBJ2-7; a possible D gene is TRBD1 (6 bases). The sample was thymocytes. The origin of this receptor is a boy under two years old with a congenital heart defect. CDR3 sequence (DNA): TGTGCCACCAGGGGCTTGTCGACCTACGAGCAGTACTTC. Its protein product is CATRGLSTYEQYF.